A selection of T cell receptor beta chains follows, all from one sample in a study of blood T cell repertoires in COVID-19. Using immunoSEQ multiplex PCR, the repertoire was profiled, and TCRdb retains in-frame clones only, with some absent. In the table there are about 98,000 clones, more than 70% of which are singletons. Sequenced input: peripheral blood. All receptors derive from a man between 65 and 79 years old with acute or convalescent COVID-19. Each CDR3 is given with its conserved first and last residue. D genes are given only for firm matches. The size entry is marked missing in some rows and otherwise reads once, few, many or a size class.

NA,TRBV14,NA,TRBJ1-4,CASSLLGAANEKLFF,TGTGCCAGCAGTCTATTGGGGGCGGCTAATGAAAAACTGTTTTTT
NA,TRBV24-1,TRBD2,TRBJ2-3,CATARTSGSPSTDTQYF,TGTGCCACGGCCCGGACTAGCGGGAGCCCCAGCACAGATACGCAGTATTTT
few,TRBV28,TRBD1,TRBJ2-1,CASTLGGTGSYNEQFF,TGTGCCAGCACCCTAGGGGGGACAGGGAGCTACAATGAGCAGTTCTTC
NA,TRBV5-1,NA,TRBJ2-7,CASSLSGGSSSYEQYF,TGCGCCAGCAGCTTGTCTGGGGGGTCGAGCTCCTACGAGCAGTACTTC
NA,TRBV19,NA,TRBJ2-7,CASSIALAHEQYF,TGTGCCAGTAGTATCGCTCTAGCCCACGAGCAGTACTTC
NA,TRBV5-6,TRBD1,TRBJ2-7,CASSPGTGGFDEQYF,TGTGCCAGCAGCCCCGGGACAGGGGGTTTCGACGAGCAGTACTTC
NA,TRBV11-2,NA,TRBJ1-5,CASSADPGGNQPQHF,TGTGCCAGCAGCGCGGATCCAGGGGGCAATCAGCCCCAGCATTTT
few,TRBV11-3,NA,TRBJ2-3,CASSSRGTDTQYF,TGTGCCAGCAGCTCACGGGGTACGGATACGCAGTATTTT
few,TRBV5-1,TRBD2,TRBJ2-1,CASSLDPSGSYNEQFF,TGCGCCAGCAGCTTGGACCCTAGCGGCTCCTACAATGAGCAGTTCTTC
NA,TRBV20-1,TRBD2,TRBJ2-5,CSASPGLAGPTGTQYF,TGCAGTGCTAGTCCGGGACTAGCGGGGCCGACAGGGACCCAGTACTTC
NA,TRBV6-2/TRBV6-3,NA,TRBJ2-1,CASSYHKKTAAGYNEQFF,TGTGCCAGCAGTTACCACAAAAAGACAGCCGCGGGGTACAATGAGCAGTTCTTC
NA,TRBV30,NA,TRBJ2-1,CAWSVGTLFDEQFF,TGTGCCTGGAGTGTGGGGACACTTTTTGATGAGCAGTTCTTC
few,TRBV3-1/TRBV3-2,NA,TRBJ1-3,CASSSGRQRGPFSGNTIYF,TGTGCCAGTAGCTCGGGGCGTCAGCGGGGGCCATTTTCTGGAAACACCATATATTTT
few,TRBV19,NA,TRBJ2-7,CASSAFGNRERHEQYF,TGTGCCAGTAGTGCCTTTGGAAACCGGGAGCGCCACGAGCAGTACTTC
NA,TRBV5-1,NA,TRBJ1-1,CASSLNTGRTEAFF,TGCGCCAGCAGCTTAAATACAGGGCGGACTGAAGCTTTCTTT
NA,TRBV21-1,NA,TRBJ2-7,CASSPRPEGRGRGLYEQYF,TGTGCCAGCAGCCCACGTCCAGAAGGGAGGGGTCGGGGGTTATACGAGCAGTACTTC
NA,TRBV5-1,TRBD1,TRBJ2-6,CASSTTGRGFSGANVLTF,TGCGCCAGCAGTACAACCGGCAGGGGGTTTTCTGGGGCCAACGTCCTGACTTTC
NA,TRBV9,NA,TRBJ2-7,CASSAGDFRDSYEQYF,TGTGCCAGCAGCGCGGGGGATTTTAGGGACTCCTACGAGCAGTACTTC
NA,TRBV6-5,NA,TRBJ1-1,CASSYSQTRTEAFF,TGTGCCAGCAGTTACTCCCAAACTCGCACTGAAGCTTTCTTT
NA,TRBV5-8,TRBD1,TRBJ2-7,CASSLARGLSYEQYF,TGTGCCAGCAGCTTGGCCAGGGGGTTATCCTACGAGCAGTACTTC
NA,TRBV19,NA,TRBJ1-5,CASSIVQINQPQHF,TGTGCCAGTAGTATAGTCCAGATCAATCAGCCCCAGCATTTT
NA,TRBV10-2,TRBD1,TRBJ1-2,CASSGTGFAYGYTF,TGCGCCAGCAGCGGGACAGGGTTCGCCTATGGCTACACCTTC
NA,TRBV24-1,TRBD1,TRBJ1-2,CATSEHGQGASYGYTF,TGTGCCACCAGTGAACACGGACAGGGGGCGTCCTATGGCTACACCTTC
NA,TRBV5-6,TRBD1,TRBJ1-1,CASSVQGVDTEAFF,TGTGCCAGCAGCGTACAGGGGGTTGACACTGAAGCTTTCTTT
NA,TRBV20-1,NA,TRBJ1-2,CSASQNGGYTF,TGCAGTGCTAGCCAAAACGGGGGCTACACCTTC
NA,TRBV10-3,NA,TRBJ2-7,CAISESLSDRHSYEQYF,TGTGCCATCAGTGAGTCACTGAGTGACAGGCACTCCTACGAGCAGTACTTC
NA,TRBV6-6,NA,TRBJ2-3,CASRESPSTDTQYF,TGTGCCAGCAGGGAGTCTCCTAGCACAGATACGCAGTATTTT
NA,TRBV7-2,NA,TRBJ2-7,CASSFIVQDEQYF,TGTGCCAGCAGCTTTATTGTACAGGACGAGCAGTACTTC
NA,TRBV7-3,NA,TRBJ2-3,CASSTGSTDTQYF,TGTGCCAGCTCCACGGGGAGCACAGATACGCAGTATTTT